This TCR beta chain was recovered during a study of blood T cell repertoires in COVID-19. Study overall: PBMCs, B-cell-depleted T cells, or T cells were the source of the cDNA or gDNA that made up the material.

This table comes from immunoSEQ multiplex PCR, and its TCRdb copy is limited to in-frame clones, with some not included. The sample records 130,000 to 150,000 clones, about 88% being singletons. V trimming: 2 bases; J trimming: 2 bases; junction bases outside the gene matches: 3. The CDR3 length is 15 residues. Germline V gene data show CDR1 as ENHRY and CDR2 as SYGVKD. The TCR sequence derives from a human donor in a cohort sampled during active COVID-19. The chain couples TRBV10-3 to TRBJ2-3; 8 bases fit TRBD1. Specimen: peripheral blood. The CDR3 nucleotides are TGTGCCATCAGTGAGGGGGACAGGAACACAGATACGCAGTATTTT. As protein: CAISEGDRNTDTQYF.